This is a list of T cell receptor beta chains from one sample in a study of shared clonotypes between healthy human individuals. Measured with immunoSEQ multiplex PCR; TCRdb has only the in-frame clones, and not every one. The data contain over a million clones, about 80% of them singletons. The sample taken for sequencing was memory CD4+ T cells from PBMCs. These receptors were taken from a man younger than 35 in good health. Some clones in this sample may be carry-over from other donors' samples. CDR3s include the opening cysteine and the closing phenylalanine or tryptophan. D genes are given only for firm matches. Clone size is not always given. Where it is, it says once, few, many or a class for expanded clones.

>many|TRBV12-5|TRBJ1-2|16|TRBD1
CASGVTGQGIGYGYTF
TGTGCTAGTGGCGTTACCGGACAGGGGATAGGGTATGGCTACACCTTC
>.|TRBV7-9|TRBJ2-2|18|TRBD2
CASRGGTSGRPSTGELFF
TGTGCCAGCAGGGGAGGGACTAGCGGGAGGCCGAGCACCGGGGAGCTGTTTTTT
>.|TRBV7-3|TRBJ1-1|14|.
CASSSAGAETEAFF
TGTGCCAGCAGCTCCGCTGGAGCGGAAACTGAAGCTTTCTTT
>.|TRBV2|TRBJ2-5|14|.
CASSADQVRARMYF
TGTGCCAGCAGTGCAGATCAGGTCCGGGCAAGGATGTACTTC
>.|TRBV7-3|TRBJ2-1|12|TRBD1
CASSPEGQRQFF
TGTGCCAGCAGCCCCGAGGGACAGCGGCAGTTCTTC
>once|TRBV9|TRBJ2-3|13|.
CASSVARTDTQYF
TGTGCCAGCAGCGTAGCTCGTACAGATACGCAGTATTTT
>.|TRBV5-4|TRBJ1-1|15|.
CASSPNERGRSEAFF
TGTGCCAGCAGCCCTAACGAGAGGGGTCGCAGTGAAGCTTTCTTT
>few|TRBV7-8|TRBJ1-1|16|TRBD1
CASTGQVSYMNTEAFF
TGTGCCAGCACTGGACAGGTCAGCTATATGAACACTGAAGCTTTCTTT
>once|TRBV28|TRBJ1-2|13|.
CASGQSQDYGYTF
TGTGCCAGCGGGCAGTCCCAGGACTATGGCTACACCTTC
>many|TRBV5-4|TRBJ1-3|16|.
CASSSGQRASGNTIYF
TGTGCCAGCAGCTCTGGGCAAAGGGCCTCTGGAAACACCATATATTTT
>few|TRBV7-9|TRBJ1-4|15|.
CASAKNSAEYEKLFF
TGTGCCAGCGCTAAAAACTCGGCAGAGTATGAAAAACTGTTTTTT
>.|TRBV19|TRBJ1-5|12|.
CASSIVEGPQHF
TGTGCCAGTAGTATTGTGGAGGGGCCCCAGCATTTT
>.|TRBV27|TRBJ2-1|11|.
CASSFYDEQFF
TGTGCCAGCAGTTTTTACGATGAGCAGTTCTTC
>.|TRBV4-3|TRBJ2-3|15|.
CASSQDHLPTDTQYF
TGCGCCAGCAGCCAAGATCACTTACCCACAGATACGCAGTATTTT
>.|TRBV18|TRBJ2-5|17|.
CASSPPRGEGLQETQYF
TGTGCCAGCTCACCACCTCGGGGAGAAGGGCTACAAGAGACCCAGTACTTC
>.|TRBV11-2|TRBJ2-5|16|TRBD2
CASSLVTGGTQETQYF
TGTGCCAGCAGCTTAGTGACGGGGGGGACACAAGAGACCCAGTACTTC
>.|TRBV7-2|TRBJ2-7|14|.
CASSLEATVREQYF
TGTGCCAGCAGCTTAGAAGCCACGGTCCGCGAGCAGTACTTC
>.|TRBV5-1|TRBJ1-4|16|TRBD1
CASSSGDRGTNEKLFF
TGCGCCAGCAGCTCCGGTGACAGGGGGACCAATGAAAAACTGTTTTTT
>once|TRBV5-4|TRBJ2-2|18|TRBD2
CASSLGGSGRARTGELFF
TGTGCCAGCAGCTTGGGTGGTAGCGGGAGGGCCAGGACCGGGGAGCTGTTTTTT
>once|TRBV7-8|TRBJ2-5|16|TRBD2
CASSLVSAGAGETQYF
TGTGCCAGCAGCTTAGTCTCGGCGGGAGCGGGAGAGACCCAGTACTTC
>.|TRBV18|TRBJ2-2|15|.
CASSPPSGRTGELFF
TGTGCCAGCTCACCACCGTCAGGGCGAACCGGGGAGCTGTTTTTT
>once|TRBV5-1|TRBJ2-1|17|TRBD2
CASSPSPTSGRGNEQFF
TGCGCCAGCAGCCCCAGTCCCACCAGCGGGAGGGGTAATGAGCAGTTCTTC
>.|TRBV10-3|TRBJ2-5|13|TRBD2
CAISGLAGQTQYF
TGTGCCATCAGTGGACTAGCGGGGCAGACCCAGTACTTC
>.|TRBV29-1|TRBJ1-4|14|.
CSVEGGLITGKLFF
TGCAGCGTTGAAGGCGGACTCATCACCGGGAAACTGTTTTTT
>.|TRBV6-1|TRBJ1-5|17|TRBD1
CASSAGQGAMMNQPQHF
TGTGCCAGCAGTGCGGGGCAGGGGGCTATGATGAATCAGCCCCAGCATTTT
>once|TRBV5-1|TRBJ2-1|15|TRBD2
CASSSSGTTYNEQFF
TGCGCCAGCAGCTCGTCCGGGACTACCTACAATGAGCAGTTCTTC
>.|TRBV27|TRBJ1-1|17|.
CASSLLGAQVMNTEAFF
TGTGCCAGCAGTTTATTGGGGGCACAAGTCATGAACACTGAAGCTTTCTTT
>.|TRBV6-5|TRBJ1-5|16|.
CASSYSGGRGDQPQHF
TGTGCCAGCAGTTACTCGGGGGGTAGGGGCGATCAGCCCCAGCATTTT
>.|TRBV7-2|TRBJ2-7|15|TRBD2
CASSFSSGGAYEQYF
TGTGCCAGCAGCTTTTCTAGCGGGGGGGCCTACGAGCAGTACTTC
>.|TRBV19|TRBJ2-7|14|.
CASSIGAATYEQYF
TGTGCCAGTAGTATAGGGGCGGCTACCTACGAGCAGTACTTC
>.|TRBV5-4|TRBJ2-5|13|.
CASSFLYQETQYF
TGTGCCAGCAGCTTCCTGTACCAAGAGACCCAGTACTTC
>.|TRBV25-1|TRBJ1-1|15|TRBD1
CASSETDRVGTEAFF
TGTGCCAGCAGTGAAACCGACAGGGTGGGGACTGAAGCTTTCTTT
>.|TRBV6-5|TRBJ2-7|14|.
CASSFRAGSYEQYF
TGTGCCAGCAGTTTCAGGGCGGGATCCTACGAGCAGTACTTC
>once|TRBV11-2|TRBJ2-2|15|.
CASSLEVRVTGELFF
TGTGCCAGCAGCTTAGAGGTTCGCGTCACCGGGGAGCTGTTTTTT
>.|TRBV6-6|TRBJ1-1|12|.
CASSYAGAEAFF
TGTGCCAGCAGTTACGCAGGGGCTGAAGCTTTCTTT
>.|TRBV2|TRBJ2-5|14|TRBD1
CASRIQGGEETQYF
TGTGCCAGCAGAATACAGGGGGGTGAGGAGACCCAGTACTTC
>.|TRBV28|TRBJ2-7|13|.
CASNPGLSYEQYF
TGTGCCAGCAATCCAGGCTTGTCCTACGAGCAGTACTTC
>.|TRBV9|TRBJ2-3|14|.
CASSVTSAADTQYF
TGTGCCAGCAGCGTGACTAGTGCAGCAGATACGCAGTATTTT
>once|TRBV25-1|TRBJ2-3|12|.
CASSRGTDTQYF
TGTGCCAGTTCGCGGGGCACAGATACGCAGTATTTT
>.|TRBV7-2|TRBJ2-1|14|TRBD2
CASSLGTSGNEQFF
TGTGCCAGCAGCTTAGGTACTAGCGGGAATGAGCAGTTCTTC
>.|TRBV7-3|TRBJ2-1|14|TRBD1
CASSSTGFRDEQFF
TGTGCCAGCAGCTCGACAGGGTTTCGGGATGAGCAGTTCTTC
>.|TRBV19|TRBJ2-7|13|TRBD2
CATQFREGYEQYF
TGTGCCACCCAATTTCGGGAGGGGTACGAGCAGTACTTC
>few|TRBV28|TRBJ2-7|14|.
CASSFFQGAYEQYF
TGTGCCAGCAGTTTCTTCCAGGGCGCCTACGAGCAGTACTTC
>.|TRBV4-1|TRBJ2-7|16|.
CASSQVGAGRTNGQYF
TGCGCCAGCAGCCAAGTAGGGGCAGGACGTACAAATGGGCAGTACTTC
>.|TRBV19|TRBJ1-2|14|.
CASSMNAANYGYTF
TGTGCCAGTAGTATGAACGCCGCCAACTATGGCTACACCTTC
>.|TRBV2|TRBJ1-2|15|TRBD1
CASRVQDTPGGGYTF
TGTGCCAGCAGGGTACAAGACACGCCAGGGGGTGGCTACACCTTC
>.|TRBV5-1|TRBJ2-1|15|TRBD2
CASSYLAGVNNEQFF
TGCGCCAGCAGCTACCTAGCGGGGGTAAACAATGAGCAGTTCTTC
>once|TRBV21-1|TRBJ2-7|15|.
CASSKERRNPYEQYF
TGTGCCAGCAGCAAAGAGCGGAGGAACCCCTACGAGCAGTACTTC
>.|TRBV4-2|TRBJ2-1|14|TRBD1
CASSQQDRANEQFF
TGTGCCAGCAGCCAACAGGACAGGGCAAATGAGCAGTTCTTC
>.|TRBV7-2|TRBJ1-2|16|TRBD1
CASSSYTGGGNYGYTF
TGTGCCAGCAGCTCATACACAGGGGGCGGTAACTATGGCTACACCTTC
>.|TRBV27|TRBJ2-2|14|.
CASSLEPRTGELFF
TGTGCCAGCAGTTTAGAGCCGAGAACCGGGGAGCTGTTTTTT
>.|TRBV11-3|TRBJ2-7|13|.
CASSLASGYEQYF
TGTGCCAGCAGCTTAGCTTCGGGTTACGAGCAGTACTTC
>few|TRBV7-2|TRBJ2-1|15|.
CASSLALVSYNEQFF
TGTGCCAGCAGCTTAGCACTAGTATCCTACAATGAGCAGTTCTTC
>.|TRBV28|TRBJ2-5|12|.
CASRLLGETQYF
TGTGCCAGCCGACTGCTCGGGGAGACCCAGTACTTC